These 29 T cell receptor beta chains came from one sample sequenced in a study of post-analysis software for immune sequencing data. Libraries were made from TCR beta cDNA, and they carried unique molecular identifiers. Each CDR3 protein gets one entry after TCRdb re-called the PCR reads with MiXCR. Of hundreds of thousands of distinct CDR3 sequences detected, 30% appear once; the ten largest clones hold 0.5% to 0.6%. No antigen has been identified for these receptors. Study-wide results and limits: Included in a set of roughly five TRBV segments more frequent in patients than controls were TRBV5-6, TRBV5-1 and TRBV20-1.

Specimen: blood. Receptor source: a girl aged 10-17 years with multiple sclerosis.

V and J are TRBV4-1 and TRBJ1-1, with 10 positions matching TRBD1. Per the germline V gene, CDR1 is MGHRA and CDR2 is YSYEKL. The trim removed 3 bases at V and 8 bases at J, leaving 15 bases unmatched. The CDR3 has 17 amino acids. The CDR3 loop reads CASSHNARGQGLGEAFF. Written as DNA, the CDR3 is TGCGCCAGCAGCCACAACGCGAGGGGACAGGGGCTTGGGGAAGCTTTCTTT.

This clonotype was seen more than once but under ten times. This chain links TRBV7-2 with TRBJ1-4; TRBD1 matches at 9 bases. V gave up 7 bases and J gave up 4 bases; unmatched junction bases: 4. The CDR3 is 14 amino acids. Germline CDR1 and CDR2: SGHTA and FQGNSA. CDR3 in DNA: TGTGCCAGCACTACAGGGGGCTTTAATGAAAAACTGTTTTTT. Its translation: CASTTGGFNEKLFF.

The chain joins TRBV6-4 to TRBJ2-3; TRBD2 matches at 9 bases. V dropped 5 bases and J dropped 3; count of bases not matched to a gene: 9. This CDR3 comprises 16 residues. Looked up from germline, CDR1 is MRHNA and CDR2 is SNTAGT. The CDR3 sequence: CASSPDGGGGTDTQYF. Written as DNA, the CDR3 is TGTGCCAGCAGTCCGGATGGCGGGGGGGGAACAGATACGCAGTATTTT.

This clonotype turned up a few times. The V gene is TRBV7-2, the J gene TRBJ1-2; D remains ambiguous. The CDR3 has 15 residues. Germline V gives CDR1 SGHTA, CDR2 FQGNSA. V dropped 1 base and J dropped 2 bases, with 11 bases sitting between them. This chain's CDR3 is CASSLGVTKNYGYTF. The CDR3 DNA is TGTGCCAGCAGCTTAGGAGTGACGAAAAACTATGGCTACACCTTC.

At least ten counts were recorded for this clonotype. The chain is built from TRBV20-1 and TRBJ2-7; 8 nucleotides line up with TRBD2. There are 12 residues in the CDR3. Germline V gene sequence: CDR1 DFQATT, CDR2 SNEGSKA (reference sequence). V was clipped by 3 bases and J by 4 bases; unmatched bases: 2. The DNA for the CDR3 is TGCAGTGCTAGGCGGGGGGAGTACGAGCAGTACTTC. Protein sequence: CSARRGEYEQYF.

Ten or more counts support this clonotype. The rearrangement joins TRBV27 to TRBJ2-7; TRBD1 aligns across 8 bases. Germline V gene lookup returns CDR1 MNHEY and CDR2 SMNVEV (reference sequence). V trimming: 5 bases; J trimming: 0 bases; junction bases outside the gene matches: 6. This CDR3 region has 15 residues. The CDR3 region is CASSPRTGNSYEQYF. CDR3 nucleotides: TGTGCCAGCAGTCCGCGGACAGGGAACTCCTACGAGCAGTACTTC.

This clonotype came up a few times. The chain couples TRBV21-1 to TRBJ2-6; no check of the table's D call, TRBD1, against the DNA was made. TRBV21-1 is marked as a pseudogene. The CDR3 totals 17 residues. In DNA, the CDR3 is TGTGCCAGCAGCAACCGACAGGCCCCCTCTGGGGCCAACGTCCTGACTTTC. Translated: CASSNRQAPSGANVLTF.

This clonotype was seen once. A much larger clone lies a single base off, so this may be a read error. V gene TRBV29-1 combines with J gene TRBJ2-5, with D tentatively TRBD1 or TRBD2 (6 bases each). The J call is in doubt because the DNA end fits TRBJ2-7 better. The germline CDR1 and CDR2 sequences are SQVTM and ANQGSEA. This CDR3 comprises 13 residues. CDR3 sequence (DNA): TGCAGCGCCGCGAGGGGGGTAAGCGACGAGCAGTACTTC. Protein: CSAARGVSDEQYF.

This chain connects TRBV7-9 to TRBJ1-1; D is unclear. Trimming took 10 bases from V and 2 from J, leaving 14 bases between them. Germline CDR1 reads SEHNR; CDR2 reads FQNEAQ (reference sequence). The CDR3 covers 13 residues. The CDR3 sequence: CAITGRTNTEAFF. The CDR3 DNA is TGTGCCATTACGGGCAGAACAAACACTGAAGCTTTCTTT. Variable domain in full (rest from reference TRBV7-9 and TRBJ1-1): DTGVSQNPRHKITKRGQNVTFRCDPISEHNRLYWYRQTLGQGPEFLTYFQNEAQLEKSRLLSDRFSAERPKGSFSTLEIQRTEQGDSAMYLCAITGRTNTEAFFGQGTRLTVV.

There are a few counts of this clonotype. The rearrangement uses TRBV20-1 and TRBJ2-3; TRBD2 matches at 9 bases. Trimming removed 6 bases from V and 8 bases from J; junction bases left unmatched: 9. Germline V gives CDR1 DFQATT, CDR2 SNEGSKA (reference sequence). The CDR3 covers 13 residues. CDR3 DNA sequence: TGCAGTGCCCCCGGCGGGGGGGAGGGTACGCAGTATTTT. It yields the protein CSAPGGGEGTQYF.

This chain joins TRBV20-1 and TRBJ1-2; 10 bases align to TRBD1. This CDR3 has 14 residues. Germline assignment: CDR1 DFQATT and CDR2 SNEGSKA (reference sequence). Trimming removed 1 base from V and 11 bases from J; junction bases left unmatched: 10. CDR3: CSARAGQGNEAYTF. The CDR3 bases are TGCAGTGCTAGAGCGGGACAGGGGAACGAGGCGTACACCTTC.

The gene calls are TRBV6-5 and TRBJ2-2; 9 nucleotides match TRBD1. Germline trimming cut 6 bases from V and 6 bases from J; bases unmatched to any gene: 8. This CDR3 is built from 15 residues. Germline V gene data show CDR1 as MNHEY and CDR2 as SVGAGI. The CDR3 nucleotides read TGTGCCAGCAGCCGACAGGGGGGACGTCCCGGGGAGCTGTTTTTT. Protein product: CASSRQGGRPGELFF.

The chain is built from TRBV20-1 and TRBJ2-3, with D hard to call. The CDR3 spans 13 residues. Between the trimmed V and J ends, which lost 0 bases and 1 base, there was a span of 5 bases. Germline-derived CDR1 and CDR2 are DFQATT and SNEGSKA (reference sequence). The CDR3 DNA reads as TGCAGTGCTAGAGATACGGGCACAGATACGCAGTATTTT. Protein: CSARDTGTDTQYF.

The chain combines TRBV5-1 with TRBJ2-1; TRBD2 is a possible D gene (5 bases). Germline V gives CDR1 SGHRS, CDR2 YFSETQ. Trimming removed 1 base from V and 5 bases from J, with 28 bases in between. The length of the CDR3 is 20 residues. CDR3 region: CASSLRGESELTSTHNEQFF. The CDR3 DNA follows: TGCGCCAGCAGCTTGCGTGGGGAGAGCGAGCTGACGTCTACCCACAATGAGCAGTTCTTC.

Only a few counts were recorded for this clonotype. The V and J genes are TRBV7-2 and TRBJ2-3; TRBD1 is a possible D gene (5 bases). V lost 2 bases to trimming and J lost 5 bases, with 11 bases between them. CDR3 size: 14 residues. The germline gives CDR1 SGHTA, CDR2 FQGNSA. The CDR3 DNA reads TGTGCCAGCAGCTTATTCCCCACAGGAGATACGCAGTATTTT. It specifies CASSLFPTGDTQYF.

This clonotype was seen a handful of times. The rearrangement links TRBV9 to TRBJ2-1; 13 nucleotides align to TRBD2. The germline CDR1 and CDR2 sequences are SGDLS and YYNGEE. CDR3 length: 16 residues. V lost 6 bases to trimming and J lost 5 bases; unmatched junction nucleotides: 8. The CDR3 region is CASTRTGTSGNNEQFF. The CDR3, as DNA: TGTGCCAGCACCAGGACCGGGACTAGCGGGAACAATGAGCAGTTCTTC.

V and J are TRBV9 and TRBJ2-5; 7 bases agree with TRBD2. J lost 1 base, V lost 0 bases, and 6 bases had no gene match. Germline CDR1 is SGDLS and CDR2 is YYNGEE. This CDR3 region has 16 residues. CDR3 region: CASSVVTGGLQETQYF. The CDR3 nucleotides are TGTGCCAGCAGCGTAGTTACGGGGGGTCTCCAAGAGACCCAGTACTTC.

This clonotype was seen a few times. V gene TRBV28 combines with J gene TRBJ2-5; D might be TRBD1 (6 bases). The closer fit of TRBJ2-7 to the DNA end suggests the J call may be wrong. The CDR3 spans 14 residues. CDR1 and CDR2 (germline): MDHEN, SYDVKM. CDR3 protein: CASSSPGHHYEQYF. Written as DNA, the CDR3 is TGTGCCAGCAGCTCGCCGGGACACCACTACGAGCAGTACTTC.

This clonotype has a handful of counts. J is TRBJ2-7 and V is TRBV11-2, with 7 nucleotides matching TRBD2. This CDR3 has 17 amino acids. J gave up 0 bases and V 0 bases, and 8 bases lay outside the gene matches. CDR1 is SGHAT and CDR2 is FQNNGV in the germline V gene. The CDR3: CASSLDRAGDGSYEQYF. CDR3 nucleotide sequence: TGTGCCAGCAGCTTAGACCGGGCGGGGGACGGCTCCTACGAGCAGTACTTC.

Worth noting for this clonotype: At one end, the junction sequence differs from germline, possibly due to a read error. The chain employs TRBV28 and TRBJ1-1; no definite D call. CDR1 and CDR2 from the germline V gene are MDHEN and SYDVKM. The CDR3 is 16 residues long. The CDR3 DNA reads TGTACCAGCAGTACCCTCCGGGTCTTGGCGAACACTGAAGCTTTCTTT. Its translation is CTSSTLRVLANTEAFF.

This clonotype was seen only a few times. V usage is TRBV20-1 and J usage is TRBJ2-1; TRBD1 aligns across 7 bases. Losses at the gene ends were 3 bases for V and 2 bases for J; bases not matched to a gene: 7. CDR1 and CDR2 (germline): DFQATT, SNEGSKA (reference sequence). The CDR3 consists of 15 residues. In DNA form, the CDR3 reads TGCAGTGCTAGGGGGGTGACAGGGACCTACAATGAGCAGTTCTTC. Its protein is CSARGVTGTYNEQFF.

This clonotype came up a few times. The rearrangement joins TRBV7-9 to TRBJ1-4; D is possibly TRBD1 (6 bases). The V end was cut by 7 bases, the J end by 8 bases, with 14 bases between. The V gene's germline CDR1 is SEHNR and CDR2 FQNEAQ (reference sequence). This CDR3 region has 13 residues. This CDR3 is CASTRAGGEKLFF. Here the CDR3 DNA reads TGTGCCAGCACCCGGGCCGGGGGCGAAAAACTGTTTTTT.

The rearrangement uses TRBV7-7 and TRBJ2-1, with D unclear. V lost 1 base and J lost 6, with 19 bases in between. The CDR3 covers 17 residues. Germline CDR1 is SSHAT and CDR2 is FNYEAQ (reference sequence). The CDR3 DNA reads as TGTGCCAGCAGCTTAGATCCTCCGGTAGCCCGTCCCAATGAGCAGTTCTTC. It specifies CASSLDPPVARPNEQFF.

This clonotype has ten or more counts. The genes are TRBV5-5 and TRBJ1-2, with TRBD1 identical over 9 bases. Germline V gives CDR1 SGHKS, CDR2 YYEKEE (reference sequence). This CDR3 contains 16 residues. V lost 3 bases to trimming and J lost 1 base; unmatched junction nucleotides: 7. The CDR3 sequence is CASSSPQGADNYGYTF. DNA for the CDR3: TGTGCCAGCAGCTCCCCACAGGGGGCGGATAACTATGGCTACACCTTC.

This clonotype was observed at least ten times. The chain joins TRBV28 to TRBJ2-3; perhaps TRBD2 as D (6 bases). Germline values: CDR1 MDHEN, CDR2 SYDVKM. V lost 8 bases to trimming and J lost 4 bases, with 16 bases between them. CDR3 length: 14 residues. CDR3 nucleotide sequence: TGTGCCAGCTCCGAGACTAGGTTCTCAGATACGCAGTATTTT. This translates into CASSETRFSDTQYF.

This clonotype was counted a few times. The chain recombines TRBV5-1 with TRBJ2-3, with D tentatively TRBD2 (5 bases). V lost 4 bases and J 2 bases, leaving 17 bases between the germline ends. The CDR3 covers 16 residues. The germline CDR1 and CDR2 sequences are SGHRS and YFSETQ. For the CDR3, the DNA is TGCGCCAGCAGCGGGGTGGTGTCGCGGGTCACAGATACGCAGTATTTT. Translating it yields CASSGVVSRVTDTQYF.

This rearrangement joins TRBV6-6 to TRBJ2-7; D tentatively fits TRBD1 or TRBD2 (6 bases each). Germline CDR1 reads MNHNY; CDR2 reads SVGAGI (reference sequence). The length of the CDR3 is 16 residues. V lost 10 bases to trimming and J lost 0 bases, with 22 bases between them. In DNA form, the CDR3 reads TGTGCCACAACGGGACATCCGGGAGACAGCTCCTACGAGCAGTACTTC. Protein: CATTGHPGDSSYEQYF.

V and J are TRBV7-2 and TRBJ1-1, with 12 bases matching TRBD1. The V and J ends lost 6 bases and 1 base, in that order; junction bases with no gene match: 3. The CDR3 has 15 residues. Germline V CDR1 and CDR2: SGHTA, FQGNSA. Written as DNA, the CDR3 is TGTGCCAGCAGGAGGGACAGGGGGCAGAACACTGAAGCTTTCTTT. It specifies CASRRDRGQNTEAFF.

The chain joins TRBV12-3 or TRBV12-4 to TRBJ1-3; D ambiguous. Trimming removed 6 bases at V and 2 bases at J, with 14 bases between. The CDR3 extends over 15 amino acids. CDR3: CASSPGPIPGNTIYF. As DNA, the CDR3 is TGTGCCAGCAGCCCCGGTCCTATCCCTGGAAACACCATATATTTT.